What follows describes a single T cell receptor beta chain. Its antigen is unidentified. For TCRbeta, the library was prepared with unique molecular identifiers. One entry per CDR3 protein, called by TCRdb with MiXCR from the PCR reads. The sample records approximately 500,000 distinct CDR3 sequences, 27% being singletons. This record belongs to a study of T-cell reconstitution after alpha-beta-depleted transplantation in children. Whole-study findings and limits: TCRbeta diversity was high at day 60 in some patients (a result of surviving recipient T cells and thymic progenitors). In patients about two months after transplant, alpha-beta T cells reportedly arose from several hundred expanded graft clones.

V lost 5 bases, J lost 3 bases, and 13 bases lay in between. Germline CDR1 and CDR2: ENHRY and SYGVKD. The CDR3 extends over 14 amino acids. The chain is built from TRBV10-3 and TRBJ2-5; perhaps TRBD2 as D (7 bases). The source is a boy under two years old with Wiskott-Aldrich syndrome, due to receive a stem cell transplant. The sample consisted of PBMCs, taken before TCRalphabeta/CD19-depleted stem cell transplant. The CDR3 nucleotides are TGTGCCATCAGTTCTCGGGGGGCAGAAGAGACCCAGTACTTC. Amino acids: CAISSRGAEETQYF.